What follows are 18 T cell receptor beta chains derived from one specimen sequenced in a study of T cells after yellow fever vaccination. TCRdb reprocessed the 5' RACE reads with MiXCR, giving one entry per CDR3 protein. Of hundreds of thousands of distinct CDR3 sequences detected, around an eighth appear once; the ten largest clones hold 2.5% to 4%. Sequenced material: CD4+ T cells sorted from PBMCs, taken 15 days after the yellow fever booster vaccination. Receptor source: a man between 18 and 35 years old who received the YFV17D yellow fever vaccine.

This clonotype was counted many times. The chain carries TRBV6-5 and TRBJ2-5, with 7 bases lining up with TRBD2. Germline CDR1 MNHEY, CDR2 SVGAGI. V was pared by 6 bases and J by 1 base, with 2 bases of the junction left unmatched. The CDR3 contains 13 residues. The CDR3: CASSAGVQETQYF. Here the CDR3 DNA reads TGTGCCAGCAGCGCGGGGGTCCAAGAGACCCAGTACTTC.

In this sample, this clonotype turned up a few times. The rearrangement joins TRBV20-1 to TRBJ2-1; D not resolved. This CDR3 region has 13 residues. V lost 3 bases, J lost 2 bases, and 8 bases lay in between. Germline assignment: CDR1 DFQATT and CDR2 SNEGSKA (reference sequence). The CDR3 sequence: CSASWQTYNEQFF. The DNA of the CDR3 is TGCAGTGCTAGCTGGCAGACCTACAATGAGCAGTTCTTC.

In its sample, this clonotype was seen a few times. This chain links TRBV7-9 with TRBJ2-2, with 10 positions matching TRBD1. CDR1 is SEHNR, CDR2 FQNEAQ, per germline (reference sequence). The CDR3 runs 16 residues. Trimming at V came to 5 bases and at J to 5 bases, leaving 8 bases not matched to a gene. In DNA form, the CDR3 reads TGTGCCAGCAGCGGCCCGACAGGGGGCGCAACCGGGGAGCTGTTTTTT. This gives the protein CASSGPTGGATGELFF.

Only a few counts were recorded for this clonotype. The chain is built from TRBV20-1 and TRBJ1-2, with no clear D. Germline CDR1 DFQATT, CDR2 SNEGSKA (reference sequence). CDR3 length equals 16 residues. Trimming removed 6 bases at V and 4 bases at J, with 24 bases between. CDR3 bases: TGCAGTGCCTCCGAGCCAGTTGATCGGGGTAGCTATGGCTACACCTTC. Amino acids: CSASEPVDRGSYGYTF.

This chain connects TRBV12-3 or TRBV12-4 to TRBJ2-3, with D unresolved. This CDR3 contains 15 residues. Between the trimmed V and J ends, which lost 7 bases and 0 bases, there was a span of 14 bases. The CDR3 DNA reads TGTGCCAGCACCCACCGGGCGATTAGCACAGATACGCAGTATTTT. It specifies CASTHRAISTDTQYF.

The chain joins TRBV7-8 to TRBJ2-2; D not resolved. This CDR3 comprises 15 residues. The ends were cut back, 5 bases at V and 1 base at J, with 11 bases in the middle. Per the germline V gene, CDR1 is SGHVS and CDR2 is FQNEAQ. The CDR3 here is CASSKALMNTGELFF. For the CDR3, the DNA is TGTGCCAGCAGCAAGGCCTTAATGAACACCGGGGAGCTGTTTTTT.

This clonotype came up a few times. The chain recombines TRBV7-2 with TRBJ2-1; D gene ambiguous. CDR3 length equals 15 residues. V was trimmed by 2 bases and J by 0 bases, leaving 8 bases between them. The V gene's germline CDR1 is SGHTA and CDR2 FQGNSA. CDR3 nucleotide sequence: TGTGCCAGCAGCTTACTCAGGAGCTCCTACAATGAGCAGTTCTTC. It is translated as CASSLLRSSYNEQFF.

This chain uses TRBV7-3 with TRBJ1-1, with a possible D match to TRBD1 (6 bases). V lost 3 bases and J lost 4, with 9 bases in between. The V gene's germline CDR1 is SGHTA and CDR2 FQGTGA. The length of the CDR3 is 13 residues. CDR3 loop: CASSFARGTEAFF. CDR3 nucleotides: TGTGCCAGCAGCTTTGCCAGGGGCACTGAAGCTTTCTTT. Combining the CDR3 with reference TRBV7-3 and TRBJ1-1 gives the whole variable domain GAGVSQTPSNKVTEKGKYVELRCDPISGHTALYWYRQSLGQGPEFLIYFQGTGAADDSGLPNDRFFAVRPEGSVSTLKIQRTERGDSAVYLCASSFARGTEAFFGQGTRLTVV.

This clonotype was counted only a few times. The chain is built from TRBV20-1 and TRBJ1-3, with no clear D. Germline lookup yields CDR1 DFQATT and CDR2 SNEGSKA (reference sequence). V lost 3 bases and J lost 0, with 9 bases in between. The CDR3 has 14 amino acids. Written as DNA, the CDR3 is TGCAGTGCTAGCGGACCGATCTCTGGAAACACCATATATTTT. This gives the protein CSASGPISGNTIYF.

This clonotype appeared a few times. The J gene is TRBJ1-5, the V gene TRBV7-9; TRBD1 agrees at 7 bases. The length of the CDR3 is 15 residues. CDR1 is SEHNR and CDR2 is FQNEAQ in the germline V gene (reference sequence). Germline trimming cut 8 bases from V and 10 bases from J; bases unmatched to any gene: 17. CDR3 amino acids: CASARDRQGYDPQHF. In DNA, the CDR3 is TGTGCCAGCGCAAGAGATCGACAGGGATACGACCCCCAGCATTTT.

This clonotype appeared a few times. CDR3 nucleotides: TGCAGTGCTATTATCTACGAGGGGGGCTCCTACAATGAGCAGTTCTTC. Its translation is CSAIIYEGGSYNEQFF. The rearrangement links TRBV20-1 to TRBJ2-1; D possibly matches TRBD1 or TRBD2 (6 bases each). The germline CDR1 and CDR2 sequences are DFQATT and SNEGSKA (reference sequence). The CDR3 covers 16 residues. V shed 4 bases and J shed 0 bases, with 16 bases lying between them.

CDR3: CAWSVQALGTGELFF. The CDR3 nucleotides read TGTGCCTGGAGTGTACAGGCTCTGGGGACCGGGGAGCTGTTTTTT. The rearrangement uses TRBV30 and TRBJ2-2; D possibly corresponds to TRBD1 (5 bases). Trimming took 0 bases from V and 5 from J, leaving 13 bases between them. This CDR3 comprises 15 residues. CDR1 is GTSNPN and CDR2 is SVGIG in the germline V gene (reference sequence).

This clonotype appeared a few times. This chain links TRBV7-9 with TRBJ2-5; 7 positions agree with TRBD1. Looked up from germline, CDR1 is SEHNR and CDR2 is FQNEAQ (reference sequence). The CDR3 is 14 residues long. J was trimmed by 4 bases and V by 5 bases; bases with no gene match: 7. This CDR3 reads CASSRQGILETQYF. In nucleotides, the CDR3 is TGTGCCAGCAGCCGACAGGGCATTTTAGAGACCCAGTACTTC.

The chain combines TRBV3-1 with TRBJ2-2, with D possibly matching TRBD2 (5 bases). Trimming took 6 bases from V and 4 from J, leaving 12 bases between them. CDR1 is LGHDT and CDR2 is YNNKEL in the germline V gene (reference sequence). The CDR3 consists of 14 residues. CDR3 protein: CASRPGVGTGELFF. The CDR3 nucleotides read TGTGCCAGCAGGCCCGGGGTTGGCACCGGGGAGCTGTTTTTT.

This clonotype was picked up a small number of times. The chain recombines TRBV5-4 with TRBJ2-4; D remains unclear. The CDR3 runs to 14 residues. The V gene lost 2 bases and the J gene lost 1 base, with 7 bases spanning the gap. Germline V gene sequence: CDR1 SGHNT, CDR2 YYREEE (reference sequence). The CDR3 nucleotides read TGTGCCAGCAGCTTTTTTGGGGCCAAAAACATTCAGTACTTC. As protein: CASSFFGAKNIQYF.

The CDR3 DNA sequence: TGCGCCAGCAGCTTGTTCACAGGGGCGTACAATGAGCAGTTCTTC. Amino acids: CASSLFTGAYNEQFF. This chain uses TRBV5-1 with TRBJ2-1; the match to TRBD1 covers 7 bases. The CDR3 loop spans 15 amino acids. Germline V gene lookup returns CDR1 SGHRS and CDR2 YFSETQ. V was clipped by 1 base and J by 4 bases; unmatched bases: 5.

In this sample, this clonotype turned up many times. The chain links TRBV20-1 to TRBJ2-1; 8 positions agree with TRBD1. V dropped 0 bases and J dropped 1; count of bases not matched to a gene: 5. The germline gives CDR1 DFQATT, CDR2 SNEGSKA (reference sequence). This CDR3 is built from 16 residues. CDR3 loop: CSARDGRTGSYNEQFF. CDR3 in DNA: TGCAGTGCTAGAGATGGGCGGACAGGGTCCTACAATGAGCAGTTCTTC.

This clonotype was detected only a few times. This chain uses TRBV29-1 with TRBJ2-5; unclear D gene. Trimming stripped 6 bases from V and 5 bases from J, with 13 bases between. The CDR3 loop spans 12 amino acids. In germline, CDR1 is SQVTM, CDR2 ANQGSEA. CDR3 in amino acids: CSVAGSTETQYF. The CDR3 DNA is TGCAGCGTCGCTGGGTCAACGGAGACCCAGTACTTC.